The rows below give T cell receptor beta chains drawn from one sample of a study of blood T cell repertoires in COVID-19. Measured with immunoSEQ multiplex PCR; TCRdb has only the in-frame clones, and not every one. In the table there are approximately 190,000 clones, approximately 79% of which are singletons. The material sequenced was peripheral blood. These receptors were collected from a man in his 60s with active or convalescent COVID-19. The CDR3 runs from the conserved cysteine through the conserved F or W. A D gene is named only where the DNA matches it firmly. A clone size is listed for some rows: how often the clone was seen (once, few, many), or a class if it is expanded.

size,D,V,J,DNA,CDR3
once,.,TRBV19,TRBJ2-7,TGTGCCAGTAGTATCCAACAGGGACCCTACGAGCAGTACTTC,CASSIQQGPYEQYF
.,TRBD2,TRBV11-2,TRBJ2-1,TGTGCCAGCAGTCCCATAGCGGGATACTACAATGAGCAGTTCTTC,CASSPIAGYYNEQFF
.,.,TRBV24-1,TRBJ2-1,TGTGCCACCAGTGCTCGTTCTCCTGGCGCGGGCTCCTACAATGAGCAGTTCTTC,CATSARSPGAGSYNEQFF
many,TRBD2,TRBV5-5,TRBJ2-3,TGTGCCAGCAGCCGGACTAGCGGGGCAGATACGCAGTATTTT,CASSRTSGADTQYF
.,TRBD2,TRBV19,TRBJ2-5,TGTGCCAGTAGTATACCCGCGGGAGGCGGGGAGACCCAGTACTTC,CASSIPAGGGETQYF
.,TRBD2,TRBV19,TRBJ2-1,TGTGCCAGTAGGCCGACTAGCCGGGGGTCCAATGAGCAGTTCTTC,CASRPTSRGSNEQFF
.,TRBD2,TRBV4-1,TRBJ2-2,TGCGCCAGCAGCCTGTTGGCCGGGGGGGACACCGGGGAGCTGTTTTTT,CASSLLAGGDTGELFF
.,TRBD2,TRBV29-1,TRBJ2-5,TGCAGCGTTTATAGCGGGAGTGCCCAGTACTTC,CSVYSGSAQYF
.,.,TRBV4-1,TRBJ1-5,TGCGCCAGCAGCCGAACCGGGGATAGCAATCAGCCCCAGCATTTT,CASSRTGDSNQPQHF
.,.,TRBV7-2,TRBJ1-1,TGTGCCAGCAGCTTCAGGGTGGGAACTGAAGCTTTCTTT,CASSFRVGTEAFF
.,TRBD1,TRBV24-1,TRBJ2-1,TGTGCCACCAGTGAAAGGACAGGGGTAGGTGAGCAGTTCTTC,CATSERTGVGEQFF
.,.,TRBV4-3,TRBJ1-2,TGCGCCAGCAGCCAAGATTGGACAGAATATGGCTACACCTTC,CASSQDWTEYGYTF
once,.,TRBV29-1,TRBJ1-2,TGCAGCGTTGAGGGCCCTCATGGCTACACCTTC,CSVEGPHGYTF
.,.,TRBV11-2,TRBJ2-3,TGTGCCACCCAGCGGATGACAGATACGCAGTATTTT,CATQRMTDTQYF
.,.,TRBV6-4,TRBJ1-2,TGTGCCAGCAGTGACTCTAGAGGCTACACCTTC,CASSDSRGYTF
.,TRBD2,TRBV5-1,TRBJ2-7,TGCGCCAGCAGCTTACGGCGGGAGTACGAGCAGTACTTC,CASSLRREYEQYF
.,.,TRBV5-1,TRBJ2-5,TGCGCCAGCAGCTTGGGACCTGCAGCGGTCCAAGAGACCCAGTACTTC,CASSLGPAAVQETQYF
.,.,TRBV20-1,TRBJ2-1,TGCAGTGCTAGCTTCGACAATGAGCAGTTCTTC,CSASFDNEQFF
.,.,TRBV7-2,TRBJ1-1,TGTGCCAGCAGCTTCAGGTCCGGCAGGGTTCTAACTGGCGCTGAAGCTTTCTTT,CASSFRSGRVLTGAEAFF
.,TRBD2,TRBV3-1/TRBV3-2,TRBJ2-2,TGTGCCAGCAGCCAAGTTAGCGGGGCTCCCCTCGGGGAGCTGTTTTTT,CASSQVSGAPLGELFF
.,TRBD2,TRBV30,TRBJ2-3,TGTGCCTGGAAAGAGGGTAGCGGGGGAGCAGATACGCAGTATTTT,CAWKEGSGGADTQYF
few,TRBD2,TRBV28,TRBJ2-7,TGTGCCAGCAGTGCTACCGGGACTAGCGGCCAGCCCTACGAGCAGTACTTC,CASSATGTSGQPYEQYF
.,.,TRBV21-1,TRBJ2-7,TGTGCCAGCAGCAATAATCGCTCGAGACTAAACTACGAGCAGTACTTC,CASSNNRSRLNYEQYF
.,.,TRBV18,TRBJ2-7,TGTGCCAGCTCACCGGGGGGTAGCGGTTCCCAGTACTTC,CASSPGGSGSQYF